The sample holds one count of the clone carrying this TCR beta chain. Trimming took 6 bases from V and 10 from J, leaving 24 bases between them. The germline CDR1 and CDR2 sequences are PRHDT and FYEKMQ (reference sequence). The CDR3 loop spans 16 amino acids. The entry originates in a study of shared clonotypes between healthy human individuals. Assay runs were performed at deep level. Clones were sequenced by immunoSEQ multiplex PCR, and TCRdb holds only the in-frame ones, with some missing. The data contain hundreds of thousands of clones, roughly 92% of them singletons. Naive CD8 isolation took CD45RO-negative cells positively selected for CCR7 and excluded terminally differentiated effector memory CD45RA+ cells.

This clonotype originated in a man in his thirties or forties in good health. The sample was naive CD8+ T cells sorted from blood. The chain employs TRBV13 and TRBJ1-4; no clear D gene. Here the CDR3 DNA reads TGTGCCAGCAGTCTGAAGAGTCTAGGGCTCAATAGAAAACTGTTTTTT. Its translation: CASSLKSLGLNRKLFF.